The T cell receptor (beta chain) under discussion was sequenced for a study of a mutant IDH1 vaccine in newly diagnosed glioma. For the study at large: Most patients had received both radiotherapy and temozolomide, the prior options being radiotherapy, temozolomide, or both.

On this clone: Its specificity is not known.

Sequencing was performed with immunoSEQ multiplex PCR; in TCRdb, only in-frame clones are kept and a portion is missing. Among around 40,000 clones listed, less than 90% were seen once. Time point of the sample: week 11, during vaccination. A single vaccine dose contained 300 ug of mutant IDH1 20-mer peptide, and topical imiquimod was used with it. CDR1 and CDR2 from the germline V gene are SEHNR and FQNEAQ (reference sequence). CDR3 length equals 13 residues. Trimming removed 3 bases at V and 1 base at J, with 6 bases between. The TCR sequence derives from a man aged 35-49 years with glioma. The chain combines TRBV7-9 with TRBJ2-5; D is tentatively TRBD1 or TRBD2 (5 bases each). The sample consisted of PBMCs, taken from a glioma patient whose treatment included an IDH1 peptide vaccine. The CDR3 is CASSFGAQETQYF. Written as DNA, the CDR3 is TGTGCCAGCAGCTTCGGGGCCCAAGAGACCCAGTACTTC.